Following are 6 T cell receptor beta chains from one sample sequenced in a study of T cell responses to AZD1222 COVID-19 vaccine. Profiled with immunoSEQ multiplex PCR; TCRdb holds only in-frame clones, not every one. The repertoire has more than 110,000 clones, more than 85% of them found once; the top ten carry about 3%. Sequencing used peripheral blood, obtained on day 0 of AZD1222 vaccination. The receptors come from an adult in good health.

The rearrangement uses TRBV27 and TRBJ1-5; the D gene is possibly TRBD1 (5 bases). The germline CDR1 and CDR2 sequences are MNHEY and SMNVEV (reference sequence). Trimming pared 2 bases from V and 0 bases from J, leaving 26 bases between. The CDR3 is 21 residues long. The chain's CDR3 is CASSLHEGGLCNRLSNQPQHF. CDR3 DNA sequence: TGTGCCAGCAGTTTACACGAAGGAGGGTTGTGTAACAGGCTTAGCAATCAGCCCCAGCATTTT.

V usage is TRBV5-4 and J usage is TRBJ1-1; 7 bases line up with TRBD1. Germline V lookup: CDR1 SGHNT, CDR2 YYREEE (reference sequence). This CDR3 comprises 15 residues. V dropped 4 bases and J dropped 1; count of bases not matched to a gene: 7. The CDR3: CASSPGTASNTEAFF. The CDR3 DNA is TGTGCCAGCAGCCCGGGGACAGCTTCGAACACTGAAGCTTTCTTT.

The chain combines TRBV29-1 with TRBJ1-1; D not resolved. The CDR3 runs 11 residues. The V gene lost 6 bases and the J gene lost 5 bases, with 10 bases spanning the gap. Germline V gives CDR1 SQVTM, CDR2 ANQGSEA. This CDR3 reads CSVTGSTEAFF. The DNA of the CDR3 is TGCAGCGTCACCGGGAGTACTGAAGCTTTCTTT. Looking up the rest from reference TRBV29-1 and TRBJ1-1 gives the full variable domain: SAVISQKPSRDICQRGTSLTIQCQVDSQVTMMFWYRQQPGQSLTLIATANQGSEATYESGFVIDKFPISRPNLTFSTLTVSNMSPEDSSIYLCSVTGSTEAFFGQGTRLTVV.

The chain couples TRBV18 to TRBJ1-1; D might be TRBD1 (5 bases). Trimming cost V 6 bases and J 6 bases, with 11 bases left between them. Germline CDR1 KGHSH, CDR2 LQKENI. This CDR3 has 12 amino acids. The CDR3 sequence: CASSIGTAEAFF. CDR3 sequence (DNA): TGTGCCAGCTCGATAGGGACGGCTGAAGCTTTCTTT.

The chain carries TRBV7-3 and TRBJ1-1; D is possibly TRBD1 (6 bases). The germline V and J ends were trimmed by 0 bases and 5 bases, with 10 bases remaining between them. In germline, CDR1 is SGHTA, CDR2 FQGTGA. CDR3 length: 14 residues. CDR3 protein: CASSLTGGGTEAFF. The CDR3 nucleotides are TGTGCCAGCAGCTTAACCGGGGGCGGAACTGAAGCTTTCTTT.

The rearrangement links TRBV30 to TRBJ2-6; D is ambiguous. The germline gives CDR1 GTSNPN, CDR2 SVGIG (reference sequence). The CDR3 has 15 amino acids. Trimming shortened V by 1 base and J by 1 base, and 8 bases separated the two germline ends. The CDR3 is CAWSEIVSGANVLTF. The CDR3 DNA sequence: TGTGCCTGGAGTGAGATAGTTTCTGGGGCCAACGTCCTGACTTTC.